This TCR beta chain was retrieved from a study of technical replicates of blood from a handful of donors (TCRdb year 2017). A remark on this clone: Its specific antigen is unknown. The input lacks base qualities; no much larger clone sits a single base away.

Trimmed from V: 6 bases; trimmed from J: 0 bases; junction bases lacking a gene match: 2. The germline V gene sets CDR1 to SNHLY and CDR2 to FYNNEI. From its cysteine to its phenylalanine, the CDR3 spans 14 amino acids. The DNA shown is the 42-base CDR3, in frame from base 1. Receptor libraries were prepared by the immunoSEQ multiplex PCR assay. As stored in TCRdb, this immuneACCESS dataset retains in-frame rearrangements with V and J assigned. A fraction of the clones does not appear; measured against another copy, unresolved V genes explain less than half of the discrepancy, and the remainder lacks a known reason. This sample holds about 56,000 clones; around 92% were observed only once. 3.5% to 5% of the sample belongs to the ten largest clones.

The V and J genes are TRBV2 and TRBJ1-1; 9 nucleotides in the junction match TRBD1. This sequence originates from a human donor in good health. Some clones in this sample may be carry-over from other donors' samples. Material for sequencing was PBMCs. The CDR3 protein: CASRDRGLNTEAFF. The nucleotides are TGTGCCAGCAGGGACAGGGGCCTGAACACTGAAGCTTTCTTT.